This TCR beta chain was captured in a study of blood T cell repertoires in COVID-19 (dated by TCRdb to the early 2020s). In terms of the full investigation: Collaborator samples came from the United States, Italy and Spain and covered acute and convalescent phases of COVID-19. Subjects who had been exposed to COVID-19, were actively infected with it, or had recovered from it provided the deeply sampled blood TCRbeta repertoires that made up the dataset. Samples were obtained from the ongoing ImmuneRACE study (first 160 participants) and from about 1,300 subjects provided by 6 global collaborators. The material from the prospective study consisted of cDNA or gDNA derived from T cells, B-cell-depleted T cells, or PBMCs. Where available, HLA class I and class II types were taken from metadata supplied by the sample provider and were not determined by assay-based typing. Nearly every sample came with metadata listing a de-identified subject ID, COVID-19 status, age in years and sex. The repertoires were released in a freely available public database intended as a resource for research on the immune response to SARS-CoV-2. Results and caveats for the whole study, not just this receptor: The quantity of clinical and demographic metadata differed by source and by participant and was supplied without curation.

Of note for this clone: No cognate antigen has been identified for it. There are no base qualities to consult, and no much larger clone falls within one base.

Participants in the prospective study were enrolled through a virtual design, were aged roughly 18 to 100 years, and lived in 24 United States geographic areas. In the prospective study, participants were assigned to cohorts based on the clinical history participants reported in a screening survey and a study questionnaire. For ImmuneRACE Cohort 3, a participant was defined as recovered based on two consecutive negative NP/OP PCR tests, clearance by a healthcare professional, or resolution of symptoms. Each participant in the prospective study had whole blood, serum and a nasopharyngeal or oropharyngeal swab collected by mobile phlebotomists. Participants in the prospective study had the option to provide additional blood draws and questionnaires over a roughly two-month period. Blood samples from the prospective study were shipped frozen or at room temperature prior to DNA extraction. TCRbeta CDR3 regions were amplified from genomic DNA by means of the immunoSEQ Assay, a bias-controlled multiplex PCR. On the authors' methods: Nucleated cell counts per sample were estimated from amplification of reference gene primers within the assay. Sequence reads were collapsed and filtered to measure the absolute abundance of every unique TCRbeta CDR3 rearrangement. Productive Simpson clonality was computed per sample as the square root of Simpson's diversity index over productive rearrangements. TCRdb took this table from immuneACCESS and kept in-frame rearrangements with V and J called. Such tables lack part of the clones; where checked against another copy, unresolved V genes explain under half of the gap, and the rest is unexplained. The D gene and trimming were derived from the DNA, and the V and J assignments and clone size from that table. This sample gives around 300,000 clones in total; 89% of them show up just once. Jointly, the top ten make up 1.7% of the sample.

Input material: PBMCs or T cells enriched from blood (not recorded which). The receptor was isolated from a woman in her thirties or forties who had recovered from COVID-19.

CDR3 loop: CASSESTSSWRRENIYEQYF. The bases read TGTGCCAGCAGTGAATCCACCTCGTCTTGGCGACGGGAAAATATCTACGAGCAGTACTTC. In this chain, TRBV2 is recombined with TRBJ2-7; matching of 5 bases hints at TRBD2 as the D gene. According to the germline V gene, CDR1 reads SNHLY and CDR2 reads FYNNEI. A distance of 29 bases separates the germline ends of V and J, which lose 2 bases and 3 bases respectively. There are 20 amino acids in the CDR3, from cysteine to phenylalanine inclusive. The DNA shown is the 60-base CDR3, in frame from base 1. Extended through the reference TRBV2 and TRBJ2-7 proteins, this CDR3 yields the full variable domain: EPEVTQTPSHQVTQMGQEVILRCVPISNHLYFYWYRQILGQKVEFLVSFYNNEISEKSEIFDDQFSVERPDGSNFTLKIRSTKLEDSAMYFCASSESTSSWRRENIYEQYFGPGTRLTVT.